Listed here is a single TCR beta chain. The target antigen is unknown. This record belongs to a study of cytomegalovirus exposure and HLA in healthy donors. Regarding the study as a whole: Common viral pathogens seemed to be connected with several of the most significant clusters, according to a later analysis.

Those who donated were healthy bone marrow donors. The PCR employed 60 Vbeta primers together with 13 Jbeta primers. TCRdb's copy holds only in-frame clones and misses some; the assay was immunoSEQ multiplex PCR. This table holds 95,000 to 150,000 clones, less than 90% found once. Sequenced sample: PBMCs. The sequence derives from a man over 45 in good health and CMV-seronegative.

The CDR3 reads CAIHNGTLDYEQYF. In DNA form, the CDR3 reads TGTGCCATCCATAACGGGACTTTAGACTACGAGCAGTACTTC. The gene calls are TRBV2 and TRBJ2-7; D possibly corresponds to TRBD2 (6 bases). Trimming left V 10 bases short and J 3 bases short, with 19 bases between. The CDR3 length is 14 residues. CDR1 is SNHLY and CDR2 is FYNNEI in the germline V gene.